This T cell receptor beta chain comes out of a study of control samples from healthy donors and cancer patients. The sample holds a few counts of this clone. The CDR3 has 15 residues. Trimming pared 1 base from V and 6 bases from J, leaving 13 bases between. CDR1 is LNHDA, CDR2 SQIVND, per germline (reference sequence). Only in-frame clones appear in the TCRdb table, and some are missing; sequencing was by immunoSEQ multiplex PCR. The table includes 150,000 or so clones, about 90% detected once. The sample taken for sequencing was blood. The TCR sequence derives from a woman aged 25 to 39 in good health. The V call is TRBV19, the J call TRBJ1-5; D possibly corresponds to TRBD1 (5 bases). CDR3 sequence: CASSIGPAGPQPQHF. The CDR3 nucleotides read TGTGCCAGTAGTATAGGCCCTGCAGGGCCTCAGCCCCAGCATTTT.